The sequence of this T cell receptor beta chain was determined in a study of shared clonotypes between healthy human individuals. On this clone itself: No antigen is known for it.

Germline V lookup: CDR1 MNHNY, CDR2 SVGAGI (reference sequence). This CDR3 is built from 12 residues. Germline trimming cut 6 bases from V and 6 bases from J; bases unmatched to any gene: 4. Sorted-subset replicate PCR reactions contained roughly 200 ng DNA, corresponding to about 30,000 T cell genomes. TCRdb keeps only in-frame clones here, not all; method: immunoSEQ multiplex PCR. The top ten clones hold about 0.32% of a sample with approximately 400,000 clones, 96% of them seen once. The study, taken as a whole, reports: Sequencing of the sorted subsets was shown by rarefaction to be incomplete despite large depth. What naive subsets generally showed was a larger estimated richness than memory subsets showed.

The TCR comes from a man aged 25-40 years in good health. This sequence joins TRBV6-6 and TRBJ1-1, with 7 bases lining up with TRBD1. Sequenced: memory CD8+ T cells sorted from blood. The sample's subset: CD45RO+ cells pooled with CCR7-negative TemRA cells. The CDR3 is CASSLTGPEAFF. The CDR3 DNA reads as TGTGCCAGCAGCTTGACAGGGCCTGAAGCTTTCTTT.